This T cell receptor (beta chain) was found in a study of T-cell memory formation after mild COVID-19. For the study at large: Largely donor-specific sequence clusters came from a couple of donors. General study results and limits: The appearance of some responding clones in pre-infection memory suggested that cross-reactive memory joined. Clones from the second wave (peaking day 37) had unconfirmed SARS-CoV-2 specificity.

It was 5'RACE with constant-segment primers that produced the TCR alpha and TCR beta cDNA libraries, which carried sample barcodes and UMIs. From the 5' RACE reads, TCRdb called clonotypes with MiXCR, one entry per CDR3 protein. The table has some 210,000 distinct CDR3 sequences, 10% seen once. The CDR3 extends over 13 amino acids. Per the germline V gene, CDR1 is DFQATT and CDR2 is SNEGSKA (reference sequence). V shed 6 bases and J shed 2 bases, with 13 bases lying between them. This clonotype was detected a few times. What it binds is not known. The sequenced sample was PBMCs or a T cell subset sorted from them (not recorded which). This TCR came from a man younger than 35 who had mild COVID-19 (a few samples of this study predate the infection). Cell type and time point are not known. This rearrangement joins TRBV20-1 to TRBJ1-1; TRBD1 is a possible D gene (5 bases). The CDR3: CSAHSGGNTEAFF. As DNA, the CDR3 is TGCAGTGCGCACTCGGGGGGAAACACTGAAGCTTTCTTT.